The 3 T cell receptor beta chains reported below all come from one sample, sequenced in a study of cytomegalovirus exposure and HLA in healthy donors. The PCR had 60 Vbeta and 13 Jbeta primers. Using immunoSEQ multiplex PCR, the repertoire was profiled, and TCRdb retains in-frame clones only, with some absent. This sample has about 200,000 clones, with around 80% found just once. The sequenced sample consisted of PBMCs. The receptors were sampled from a woman in her 30s in good health and CMV-seropositive.

Only one count was recorded for this clone. V usage is TRBV6-5 and J usage is TRBJ1-2; D is undetermined. V was cut by 1 base and J by 4 bases, with 13 bases left in between. From germline, CDR1 is MNHEY and CDR2 SVGAGI. The CDR3 consists of 15 residues. The CDR3 here is CASSYFGQVTYGYTF. In nucleotides, the CDR3 is TGTGCCAGCAGTTACTTTGGGCAGGTGACCTATGGCTACACCTTC.

The chain combines TRBV18 with TRBJ2-1; TRBD2 is a possible D gene (5 bases). Germline values: CDR1 KGHSH, CDR2 LQKENI. Trimming took 6 bases from V and 8 from J, leaving 17 bases between them. CDR3 length: 14 amino acids. The CDR3 region has the DNA TGTGCCAGCTCTCGGGAACTCAGCGCGGATGAGCAGTTCTTC. Its translation: CASSRELSADEQFF. The variable domain in full, with the rest retrieved from reference TRBV18 and TRBJ2-1, is NAGVMQNPRHLVRRRGQEARLRCSPMKGHSHVYWYRQLPEEGLKFMVYLQKENIIDESGMPKERFSAEFPKEGPSILRIQQVVRGDSAAYFCASSRELSADEQFFGPGTRLTVL.

The chain has TRBV18 and TRBJ1-5, with 8 bases identical to TRBD1. CDR1 is KGHSH and CDR2 is LQKENI in the germline V gene. The trim removed 4 bases at V and 0 bases at J, leaving 11 bases unmatched. The CDR3 covers 18 residues. The CDR3 DNA reads TGTGCCAGCTCACTCAAACCGGGACAGGTTTATAGCAATCAGCCCCAGCATTTT. Amino acid sequence: CASSLKPGQVYSNQPQHF. Combining the CDR3 with reference TRBV18 and TRBJ1-5 gives the whole variable domain NAGVMQNPRHLVRRRGQEARLRCSPMKGHSHVYWYRQLPEEGLKFMVYLQKENIIDESGMPKERFSAEFPKEGPSILRIQQVVRGDSAAYFCASSLKPGQVYSNQPQHFGDGTRLSIL.